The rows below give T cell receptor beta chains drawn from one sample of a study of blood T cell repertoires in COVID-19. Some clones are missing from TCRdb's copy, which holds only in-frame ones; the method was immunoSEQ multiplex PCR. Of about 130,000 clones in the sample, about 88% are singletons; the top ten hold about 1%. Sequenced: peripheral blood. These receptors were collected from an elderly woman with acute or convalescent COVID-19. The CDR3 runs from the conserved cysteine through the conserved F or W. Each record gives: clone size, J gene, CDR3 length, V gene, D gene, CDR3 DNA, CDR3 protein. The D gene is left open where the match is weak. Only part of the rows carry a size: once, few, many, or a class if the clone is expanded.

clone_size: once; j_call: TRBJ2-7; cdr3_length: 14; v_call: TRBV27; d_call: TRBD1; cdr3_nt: TGTGCCAGCAGTCGTAGGACAGGGACCTACGAGCAGTACTTC; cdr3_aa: CASSRRTGTYEQYF
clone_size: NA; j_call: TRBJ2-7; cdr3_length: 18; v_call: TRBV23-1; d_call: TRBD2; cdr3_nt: TGCGCCAGCAGTCAACCCAACCCTAAGACTAGCGGGGGCTACGAGCAGTACTTC; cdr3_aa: CASSQPNPKTSGGYEQYF
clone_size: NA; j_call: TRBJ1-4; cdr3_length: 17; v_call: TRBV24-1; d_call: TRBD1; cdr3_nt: TGTGCCACCAGTGATCCTCGACAGGGGGCGGGTATAGAAAAACTGTTTTTT; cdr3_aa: CATSDPRQGAGIEKLFF
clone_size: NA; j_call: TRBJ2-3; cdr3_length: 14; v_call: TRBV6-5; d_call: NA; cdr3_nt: TGTGCCAGCAGTCCCTCCAGGGACACAGATACGCAGTATTTT; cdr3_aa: CASSPSRDTDTQYF
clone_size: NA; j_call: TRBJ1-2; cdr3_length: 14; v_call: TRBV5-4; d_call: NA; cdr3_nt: TGTGCCAGCAGCCCAGACAGGACTAACTATGGCTACACCTTC; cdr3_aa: CASSPDRTNYGYTF
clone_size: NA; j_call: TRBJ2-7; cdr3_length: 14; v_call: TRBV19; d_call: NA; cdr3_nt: TGTGCCAGTAGTACCCGGGACTGGGGTGACGAGCAGTACTTC; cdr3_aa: CASSTRDWGDEQYF
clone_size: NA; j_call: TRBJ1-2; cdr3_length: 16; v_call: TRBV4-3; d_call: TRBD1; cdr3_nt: TGCGCCAGCAGCCAAGATAGGACAGGGAAGTCCTATGGCTACACCTTC; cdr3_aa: CASSQDRTGKSYGYTF
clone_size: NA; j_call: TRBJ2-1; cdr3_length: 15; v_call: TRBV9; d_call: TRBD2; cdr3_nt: TGTGCCAGCAGCGTAGGGACTAGCAACGGCAATGAGCAGTTCTTC; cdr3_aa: CASSVGTSNGNEQFF
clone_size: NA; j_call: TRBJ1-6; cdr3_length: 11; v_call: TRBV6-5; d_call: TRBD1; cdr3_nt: TGTGCCAGCAGGGGACAGGACCTAAGCCACTTT; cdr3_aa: CASRGQDLSHF
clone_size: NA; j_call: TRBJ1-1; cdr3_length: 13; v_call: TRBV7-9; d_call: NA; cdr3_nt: TGTGCCAGCAGCCCAGACACGAACACTGAAGCTTTCTTT; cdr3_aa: CASSPDTNTEAFF
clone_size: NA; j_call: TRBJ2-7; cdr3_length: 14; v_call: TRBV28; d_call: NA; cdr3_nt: TGTGCCAGCAGTTTATCCTCGATGACTAGCGAGCAGTACTTC; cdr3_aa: CASSLSSMTSEQYF
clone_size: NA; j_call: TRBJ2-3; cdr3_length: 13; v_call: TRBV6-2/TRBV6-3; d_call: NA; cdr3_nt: TGTGCCAGCAGTTGGCCGGGTTTAGATACGCAGTATTTT; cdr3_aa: CASSWPGLDTQYF
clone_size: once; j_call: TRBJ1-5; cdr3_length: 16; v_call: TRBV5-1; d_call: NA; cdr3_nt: TGCGCCAGCAAACCCAGGGGACAAATTAGCAATCAGCCCCAGCATTTT; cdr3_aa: CASKPRGQISNQPQHF
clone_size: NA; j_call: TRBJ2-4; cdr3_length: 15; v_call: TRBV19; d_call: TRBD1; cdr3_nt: TGTGCCAGTAGATCGCCTTCGACAGGGTGGAACATTCAGTACTTC; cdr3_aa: CASRSPSTGWNIQYF
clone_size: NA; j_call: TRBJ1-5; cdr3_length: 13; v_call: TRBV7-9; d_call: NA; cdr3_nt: TGTGCCAGCAGCTCAGGGAGCAATCAGCCCCAGCATTTT; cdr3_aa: CASSSGSNQPQHF
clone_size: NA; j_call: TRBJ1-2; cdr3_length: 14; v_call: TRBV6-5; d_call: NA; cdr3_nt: TGTGCCAGCAGACCCCCAGGGACTAACTATGGCTACACCTTC; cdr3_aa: CASRPPGTNYGYTF
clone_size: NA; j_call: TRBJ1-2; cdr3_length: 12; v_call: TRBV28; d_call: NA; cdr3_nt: TGTGCCAGCACCCAGGGTGGCTATGGCTACACCTTC; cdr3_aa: CASTQGGYGYTF
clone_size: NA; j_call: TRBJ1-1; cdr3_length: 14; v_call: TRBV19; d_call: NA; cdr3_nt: TGTGCCAGTAGAGGGGCAGGGCTGAACACTGAAGCTTTCTTT; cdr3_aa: CASRGAGLNTEAFF
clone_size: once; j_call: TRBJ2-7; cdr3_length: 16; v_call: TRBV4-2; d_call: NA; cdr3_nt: TGTGCCAGCAGCCAAGAAGATTGGGCCAGATACTACGAGCAGTACTTC; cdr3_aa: CASSQEDWARYYEQYF
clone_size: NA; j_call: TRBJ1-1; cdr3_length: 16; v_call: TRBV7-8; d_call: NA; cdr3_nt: TGTGCCAGCAGCTTTTCCCGTACGGGGGTGAACACTGAAGCTTTCTTT; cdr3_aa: CASSFSRTGVNTEAFF
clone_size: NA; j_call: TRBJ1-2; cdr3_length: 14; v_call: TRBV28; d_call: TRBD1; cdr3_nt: TGTGCCAGCAATACAGGGGGGGGTAACTATGGCTACACCTTC; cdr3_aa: CASNTGGGNYGYTF
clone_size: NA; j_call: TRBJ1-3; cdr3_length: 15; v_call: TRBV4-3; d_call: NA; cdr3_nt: TGCGCCAGCAGCCAAGATCCTGACACGGGAAACACCATATATTTT; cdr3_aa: CASSQDPDTGNTIYF
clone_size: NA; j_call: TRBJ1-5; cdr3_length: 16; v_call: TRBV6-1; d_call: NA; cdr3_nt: TGTGCCAGCAGTGTAATAGGGGGAAGGGGCAATCAGCCCCAGCATTTT; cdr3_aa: CASSVIGGRGNQPQHF
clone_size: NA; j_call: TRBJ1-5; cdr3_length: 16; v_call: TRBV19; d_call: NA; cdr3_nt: TGTGCCAGTAGTCCACCGAAGGGGTTCTCCGGGCAGCCCCAGCATTTT; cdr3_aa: CASSPPKGFSGQPQHF
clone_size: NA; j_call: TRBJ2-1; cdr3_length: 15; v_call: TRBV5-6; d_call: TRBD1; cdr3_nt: TGTGCCAGCAGCTCACCCGGGACAGGGGACAATGAGCAGTTCTTC; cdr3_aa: CASSSPGTGDNEQFF
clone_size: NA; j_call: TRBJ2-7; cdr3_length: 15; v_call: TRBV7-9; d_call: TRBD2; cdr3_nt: TGTGCCAGCAGCGCGCGGGAGGGGGCTTTCTACGAGCAGTACTTC; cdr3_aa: CASSAREGAFYEQYF
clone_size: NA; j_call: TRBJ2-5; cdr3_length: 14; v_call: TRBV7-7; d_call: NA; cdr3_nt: TGTGCTAGCAGCTTAGGGTCCCAGCAAGAGACCCAGTACTTC; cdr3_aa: CASSLGSQQETQYF
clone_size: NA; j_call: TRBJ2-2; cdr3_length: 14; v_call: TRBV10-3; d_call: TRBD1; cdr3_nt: TGTGCCACCACCGGGACAGGGGGTACCGGGGAGCTGTTTTTT; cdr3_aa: CATTGTGGTGELFF
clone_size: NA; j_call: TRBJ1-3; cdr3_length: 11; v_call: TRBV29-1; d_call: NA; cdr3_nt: TGCAGCGTTGAAGGGCGGGACACCATATATTTT; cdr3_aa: CSVEGRDTIYF
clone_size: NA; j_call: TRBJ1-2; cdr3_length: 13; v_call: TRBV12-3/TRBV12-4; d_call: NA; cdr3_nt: TGTGCCAGCAGTTTCGGCAGGGAAAGAGGCTACACCTTC; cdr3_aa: CASSFGRERGYTF
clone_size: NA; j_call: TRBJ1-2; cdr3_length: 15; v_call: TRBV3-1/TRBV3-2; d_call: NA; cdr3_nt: TGTGCCAGCAGCCAAGCCCCGGGTTGGGACTATGGCTACACCTTC; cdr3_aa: CASSQAPGWDYGYTF
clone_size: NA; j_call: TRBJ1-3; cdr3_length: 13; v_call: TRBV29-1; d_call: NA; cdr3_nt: TGCAGCGTTGAAGATCCCGGGGGAAACACCATATATTTT; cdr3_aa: CSVEDPGGNTIYF
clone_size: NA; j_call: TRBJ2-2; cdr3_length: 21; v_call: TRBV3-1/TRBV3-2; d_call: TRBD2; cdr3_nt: TGTGCCAGCAGCCAAGAGTCACCGGGACTAGCGGGGGGAACGAACACCGGGGAGCTGTTTTTT; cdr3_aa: CASSQESPGLAGGTNTGELFF
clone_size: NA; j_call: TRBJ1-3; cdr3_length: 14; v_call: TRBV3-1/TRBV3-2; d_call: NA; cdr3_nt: TGTGCCAGCAGCCACCAGGGGTTCTCCAACACCATATATTTT; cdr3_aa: CASSHQGFSNTIYF
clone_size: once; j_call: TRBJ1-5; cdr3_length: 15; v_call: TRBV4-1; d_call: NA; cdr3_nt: TGCGCCAGCAGCCAAGATGCGGGGAGGAATCAGCCCCAGCATTTT; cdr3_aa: CASSQDAGRNQPQHF
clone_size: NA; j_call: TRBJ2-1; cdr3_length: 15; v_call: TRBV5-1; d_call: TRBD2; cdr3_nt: TGCGCCAGCAGCTTGGAGGCGGGAGGGGGCAATGAGCAGTTCTTC; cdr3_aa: CASSLEAGGGNEQFF
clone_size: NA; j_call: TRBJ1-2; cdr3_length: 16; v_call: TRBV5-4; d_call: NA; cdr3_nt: TGTGCCAGCAGACGAGGTGGTGGCAGGGAAGACTATGGCTACACCTTC; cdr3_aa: CASRRGGGREDYGYTF
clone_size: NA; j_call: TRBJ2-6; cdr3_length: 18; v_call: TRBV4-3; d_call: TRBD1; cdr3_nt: TGCGCCAGCAGCCAAGACCCACAGGGGGTGGGCGGGGCCAACGTCCTGACTTTC; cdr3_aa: CASSQDPQGVGGANVLTF
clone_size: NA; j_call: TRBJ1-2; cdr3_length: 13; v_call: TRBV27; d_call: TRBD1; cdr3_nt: TGTGCCAGCAGTGCCACGGGACAGTATGGCTACACCTTC; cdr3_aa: CASSATGQYGYTF
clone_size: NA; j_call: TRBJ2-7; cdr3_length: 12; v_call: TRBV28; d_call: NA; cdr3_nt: TGTGCCAGCTGGTCTATCTCCTACGAGCAGTACTTC; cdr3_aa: CASWSISYEQYF
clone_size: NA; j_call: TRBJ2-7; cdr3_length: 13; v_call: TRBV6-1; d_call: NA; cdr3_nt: TGTGCCAGCAGTGACATAGGACTCTACGAGCAGTACTTC; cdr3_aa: CASSDIGLYEQYF
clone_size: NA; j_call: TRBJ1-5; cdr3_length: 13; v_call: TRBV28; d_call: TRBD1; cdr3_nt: TGTGCCAGCAAGGGACAGGGGCTTCAGCCCCAGCATTTT; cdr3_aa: CASKGQGLQPQHF
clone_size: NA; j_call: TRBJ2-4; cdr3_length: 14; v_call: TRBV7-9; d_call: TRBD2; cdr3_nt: TGTGCCAGCAGCTTAGGACTAGCCCAGGACATTCAGTACTTC; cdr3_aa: CASSLGLAQDIQYF
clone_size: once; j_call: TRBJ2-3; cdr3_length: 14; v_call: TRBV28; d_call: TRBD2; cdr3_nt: TGTGCCAGCAGTTTAAGCGGGAGCGCAGATACGCAGTATTTT; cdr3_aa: CASSLSGSADTQYF
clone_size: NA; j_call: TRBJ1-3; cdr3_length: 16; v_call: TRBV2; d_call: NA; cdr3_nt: TGTGCCAGCAGTGAAGTGGGAGTCCTGACTGGAAACACCATATATTTT; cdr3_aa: CASSEVGVLTGNTIYF
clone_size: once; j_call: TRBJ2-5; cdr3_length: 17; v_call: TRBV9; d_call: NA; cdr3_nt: TGTGCCAGCAGCGTAGGCGTACTGGCAGGGGAGATTGAGACCCAGTACTTC; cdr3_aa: CASSVGVLAGEIETQYF
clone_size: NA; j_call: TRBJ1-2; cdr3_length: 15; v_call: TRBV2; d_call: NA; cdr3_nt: TGTGCCAGCAGTGATTACGGAGAGGGAGACTATGGCTACACCTTC; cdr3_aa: CASSDYGEGDYGYTF
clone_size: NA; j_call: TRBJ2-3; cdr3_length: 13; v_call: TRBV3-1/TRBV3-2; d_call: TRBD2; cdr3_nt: TGTGCCAGCAGCCAACGGCCTAGCGGGGGGTGGTATTTT; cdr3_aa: CASSQRPSGGWYF
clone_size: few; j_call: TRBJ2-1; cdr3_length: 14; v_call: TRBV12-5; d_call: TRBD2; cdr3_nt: TGTGCTAGTGGTTCTAGCGGGGGGTACAATGAGCAGTTCTTC; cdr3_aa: CASGSSGGYNEQFF